This passage covers 14 T cell receptor beta chains from one sample sequenced in a study of T cell responses to AZD1222 COVID-19 vaccine. Here immunoSEQ multiplex PCR was the method, and the copy in TCRdb shows in-frame clones only, minus some. The data show roughly 100,000 clones, with about 90% seen just once and 8% held by the top ten. Source: peripheral blood, taken 28 days after the second AZD1222 dose. The receptor source for this set is an adult who received the AZD1222 COVID-19 vaccine.

This clone was seen a single time. The rearrangement uses TRBV18 and TRBJ1-2, with 9 positions matching TRBD1. In germline, CDR1 is KGHSH, CDR2 LQKENI. This CDR3 is built from 14 residues. J lost 4 bases, V lost 6 bases, and 6 bases had no gene match. The CDR3 sequence is CASSQGQGGYGYTF. CDR3 coding DNA: TGTGCCAGCTCTCAGGGACAGGGAGGCTATGGCTACACCTTC.

This chain joins TRBV18 and TRBJ2-7; D gene ambiguous. With 3 bases removed from V and 6 bases from J, the gap between germline ends came to 15 bases. The V gene's germline CDR1 is KGHSH and CDR2 LQKENI. The CDR3 is 14 residues long. In nucleotides, the CDR3 is TGTGCCAGCTCACCCCCAGGACGGTTCAGCGAGCAGTACTTC. Amino acids: CASSPPGRFSEQYF.

The genes are TRBV20-1 and TRBJ2-7, with D possibly TRBD2 on 5 matching bases. V gave up 3 bases and J gave up 5 bases, with 8 bases separating them. Germline V gene lookup returns CDR1 DFQATT and CDR2 SNEGSKA (reference sequence). CDR3 length equals 11 residues. The CDR3 region has the DNA TGCAGTGCTAGTCCGGGAAACGAGCAGTACTTC. It specifies CSASPGNEQYF.

The chain links TRBV19 to TRBJ2-7, with TRBD2 matching 7 bases. From germline, CDR1 is LNHDA and CDR2 SQIVND (reference sequence). The CDR3 runs 14 residues. V shed 3 bases and J 9 bases; nucleotides not matched to a gene: 11. The CDR3 loop reads CASSMNQGREVQYF. CDR3 DNA: TGTGCCAGTAGTATGAACCAGGGTCGGGAGGTGCAGTACTTC.

The V and J genes are TRBV6-1 and TRBJ2-2; no reliable D call. The V gene's germline CDR1 is MNHNS and CDR2 SASEGT. V was trimmed by 3 bases and J by 0 bases, leaving 5 bases between them. This CDR3 has 14 residues. CDR3 protein: CASSDLANTGELFF. CDR3 nucleotides: TGTGCCAGCAGTGACCTGGCGAACACCGGGGAGCTGTTTTTT.

This rearrangement joins TRBV5-1 to TRBJ1-1, with unresolved D. This CDR3 comprises 16 residues. Germline V gene data show CDR1 as SGHRS and CDR2 as YFSETQ. V was shortened by 0 bases and J by 3 bases, with 15 bases between the two germline ends. DNA for the CDR3: TGCGCCAGCAGCTTGGGTTACTCAGTGACGGACACTGAAGCTTTCTTT. Translating gives CASSLGYSVTDTEAFF.

The chain combines TRBV27 with TRBJ2-3; D is perhaps TRBD2 (7 bases). The V end lost 2 bases, the J end lost 0 bases, and 12 bases lay between the germline ends. Germline values: CDR1 MNHEY, CDR2 SMNVEV (reference sequence). There are 16 residues in the CDR3. The CDR3 here is CASSLEGGTSTDTQYF. The CDR3, as DNA: TGTGCCAGCAGTTTAGAGGGGGGGACTAGCACAGATACGCAGTATTTT.

The rearrangement links TRBV11-2 to TRBJ2-4; D is tentatively TRBD1 or TRBD2 (5 bases each). The CDR3 is 12 residues long. V was cut by 3 bases and J by 5 bases, with 5 bases left in between. Germline assignment: CDR1 SGHAT and CDR2 FQNNGV. The CDR3 sequence: CASSLGENIQYF. CDR3 sequence (DNA): TGTGCCAGCAGCTTGGGGGAAAACATTCAGTACTTC.

The genes are TRBV5-6 and TRBJ1-1; a weak D match, TRBD1 (5 bases). Trimming removed 3 bases from V and 4 bases from J, with 7 bases in between. The germline V gene encodes CDR1 SGHDT and CDR2 YYEEEE. The CDR3 extends over 12 amino acids. This chain's CDR3 is CASSSGTTEAFF. CDR3 bases: TGTGCCAGCAGCTCTGGGACCACTGAAGCTTTCTTT. Filled out from reference TRBV5-6 and TRBJ1-1, the complete variable domain reads DAGVTQSPTHLIKTRGQQVTLRCSPKSGHDTVSWYQQALGQGPQFIFQYYEEEERQRGNFPDRFSGHQFPNYSSELNVNALLLGDSALYLCASSSGTTEAFFGQGTRLTVV.

The sample holds one count of this clone. This chain links TRBV4-3 with TRBJ1-1; 7 bases line up with TRBD1. V lost 4 bases and J lost 5; bases outside the gene matches: 13. The germline CDR1 and CDR2 sequences are LGHNA and YSLEER. The length of the CDR3 is 16 residues. The CDR3 loop reads CASSLDPGGAGTEAFF. Written as DNA, the CDR3 is TGCGCCAGCAGCCTAGACCCAGGGGGAGCGGGGACTGAAGCTTTCTTT.

J is TRBJ2-3 and V is TRBV5-4; D may be TRBD2 (7 bases). The V end was cut by 2 bases, the J end by 0 bases, with 13 bases between. CDR3 size: 16 residues. Germline V gene lookup returns CDR1 SGHNT and CDR2 YYREEE (reference sequence). The DNA for the CDR3 is TGTGCCAGCAGCTTTAGCCGGGGGGCGAGCACAGATACGCAGTATTTT. The encoded protein is CASSFSRGASTDTQYF.

The chain employs TRBV7-9 and TRBJ2-1, with no clear D. Germline CDR1 is SEHNR and CDR2 is FQNEAQ (reference sequence). Trimming removed 0 bases at V and 10 bases at J, with 10 bases between. CDR3 length: 13 amino acids. CDR3 sequence (DNA): TGTGCCAGCAGCTTAGCGTCGACACGGGAGCAGTTCTTC. This codes for CASSLASTREQFF.

This rearrangement joins TRBV3-1 (or the pseudogene TRBV3-2) to TRBJ2-3, with D possibly matching TRBD1 (7 bases). The V end was cut by 1 base, the J end by 2 bases, with 13 bases between. Germline-derived CDR1 and CDR2 are LGHDT and YNNKEL (reference sequence). The CDR3 is 16 residues long. The CDR3 loop reads CASSQVDRTNTDTQYF. The DNA of the CDR3 is TGTGCCAGCAGCCAAGTGGACAGGACTAACACAGATACGCAGTATTTT.

The CDR3 region has the DNA TGTGCCAGCACCCAAGAATGGGGGTATGTTGGCTACACCTTC. Its protein is CASTQEWGYVGYTF. The V and J genes are TRBV6-5 and TRBJ1-2, with a weak D call TRBD1 (5 bases). V was clipped by 7 bases and J by 7 bases, with 19 bases between them. This CDR3 region has 14 residues. Per germline, CDR1 MNHEY and CDR2 SVGAGI.